This record covers a single T cell receptor (beta chain). This clone turned up a few times. Its specific antigen is unknown. Base qualities are not provided; no much larger clone lies one nucleotide away. The sample belongs to a study of T cell responses to AZD1222 COVID-19 vaccine (dated by TCRdb to the early 2020s). Some background on the complete study: TCR sequencing covered 233 trial participants: roughly 200 given two doses of AZD1222 and about 26 given two doses of MenACWY control vaccine. Trial participants were enrolled into age subgroups of 18-55, 56-69 and 70-plus years, which contained approximately 150, 30 and 60 TCR-sequenced participants, respectively. What the research found in general, with its limitations: Because no day 14 peak-response samples were available, the repertoires could be characterized only after the peak T cell response. The 56-69-year group was small, and its depth increase did not reach significance, likely because of low power. Vaccine-associated CD4 TCRs spanned the whole spike protein, with dominant responses in regions 160-218 and 743-854. After two AZD1222 doses, spike-specific TCR breadth and depth were significantly higher than at day 0 and than in MenACWY recipients. Participants were mostly white British and included more females than males, and it was suggested by the authors that clonal diversity may have been underestimated. Reportedly, almost half of the unique spike-specific TCRs recognized epitopes lying outside the regions that are mutated in the B.1.351 and B.1.1.7 variants. Conclusions about previously exposed vaccinees were limited because only six AZD1222 recipients were SARS-CoV-2 seropositive at baseline.

Germline trimming: 0 bases from V, 7 bases from J; junction bases outside gene matches: 5. CDR1 SGDLS and CDR2 YYNGEE are derived from the germline V gene. Including the terminal cysteine and phenylalanine, the CDR3 comprises 17 residues. Solely the CDR3 DNA is kept, with 51 bases framed from the first base. The time point label of this sample denotes: about 28 days (+/-7) after the second vaccine dose. AZD1222 recipients whose second dose came at about 4 weeks and those whose second dose came at about 12 weeks were combined into one group, since spike-specific TCR depth and breadth did not differ between the two schedules. Vaccinee samples came from UK trials COV001 and COV002, including a single-blind randomized controlled phase 2/3 trial of AZD1222 (ChAdOx1 nCoV-19) in healthy adults. Trial participant PBMC samples were collected at day 0 and day 28 after the second dose for TCRbeta chain sequencing.

The CDR3 regions of human TCRbeta chains were subjected to immunosequencing. The paper's processing steps were these. Repertoire TCRs were matched against a reference library of SARS-CoV-2-specific TCRs generated with the MIRA antigen-specificity platform. Breadth was defined as the fraction of unique TCRs that were SARS-CoV-2-associated. Depth was defined as the fraction of total T cells that were SARS-CoV-2-associated. Using the MIRA data, every spike-specific TCR was mapped to the spike region that the TCR reacted to and assigned to either a CD4 or a CD8 class. Log10-transformed breadth and depth values were compared by one-way ANOVA with Sidak's multiple comparisons tests. TCRdb mirrors the immuneACCESS table, restricted to in-frame sequences. Some clones are absent from its copies; in checked studies, under half trace to an unresolved V gene, and the reason for the others is unknown. That table furnishes V, J and clone size, whereas the DNA furnished D and trimming. The sample table records tens of thousands of clones; approximately 88% of these occur just once. The top ten clonotypes cover roughly 3% of the sample.

Here the chain combines TRBV9 and TRBJ2-1, and TRBD2 matches 15 of the central bases. The receptor's source is an adult who received the AZD1222 COVID-19 vaccine. The specimen was peripheral blood, collected 28 days after the second AZD1222 dose. The bases read TGTGCCAGCAGCGTAGAAGCCGGACTAGCGGGAGGGAATGAGCAGTTCTTC. It encodes CASSVEAGLAGGNEQFF.